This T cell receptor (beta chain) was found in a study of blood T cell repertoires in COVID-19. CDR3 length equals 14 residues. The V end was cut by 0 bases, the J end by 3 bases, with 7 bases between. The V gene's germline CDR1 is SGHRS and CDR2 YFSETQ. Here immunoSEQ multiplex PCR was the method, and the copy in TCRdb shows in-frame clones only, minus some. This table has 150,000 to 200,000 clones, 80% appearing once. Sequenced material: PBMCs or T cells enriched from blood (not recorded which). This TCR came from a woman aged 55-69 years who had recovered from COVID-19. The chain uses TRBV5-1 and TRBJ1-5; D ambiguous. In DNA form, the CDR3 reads TGCGCCAGCAGCTTGGGAAGCCTCAATCAGCCCCAGCATTTT. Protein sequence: CASSLGSLNQPQHF.